This TCR beta chain was sequenced for a study of T cell responses to AZD1222 COVID-19 vaccine. Only in-frame clones appear in the TCRdb table, and some are missing; sequencing was by immunoSEQ multiplex PCR. Of around 90,000 clones in the sample, around 91% were seen once. With regard to this clone: What it recognizes is unknown.

Germline values: CDR1 MNHEY, CDR2 SMNVEV (reference sequence). The CDR3 extends over 15 amino acids. V gave up 6 bases and J gave up 0 bases; unmatched junction bases: 7. Findings and caveats of the study: Possibly, clonal diversity was underestimated; donors were largely white British and included more females. Close to half of spike-specific TCRs reportedly recognize unmutated variant regions. Researchers report vaccine-associated CD4 TCRs spanning spike, with dominance at 160-218 and 743-854. Repertoire sampling was restricted to post-peak T cell response timepoints.

This material consisted of peripheral blood, taken on day 0 of MenACWY control vaccination. The gene calls are TRBV27 and TRBJ2-7; 8 bases are a match to TRBD1. This receptor was obtained from an adult in good health. The CDR3 DNA sequence: TGTGCCAGCAGGCGAGCCGGACAGGGCTCCTACGAGCAGTACTTC. As protein: CASRRAGQGSYEQYF.